The 19 T cell receptor beta chains reported below all come from one sample, sequenced in a study of shared clonotypes between healthy human individuals. The table came from immunoSEQ multiplex PCR; TCRdb's copy has only in-frame clones and leaves some out. Of over a million clones in the sample, about 80% are singletons; the top ten hold 1.2% to 1.5%. Sequencing used memory CD4+ T cells sorted from blood. Subset denoted: CD45RA-negative fraction. The origin of the receptors is a man aged 18-30 years in good health.

The rearrangement links TRBV7-9 to TRBJ2-5; 11 nucleotides match TRBD2. The V gene end was trimmed by 1 base and the J gene end by 4 bases; junction bases not matched to a gene: 5. Germline CDR1 SEHNR, CDR2 FQNEAQ (reference sequence). The CDR3 is 16 amino acids. CDR3 region: CASSLVLLAGAETQYF. CDR3 sequence (DNA): TGTGCCAGCAGCTTAGTCCTACTAGCGGGGGCAGAGACCCAGTACTTC.

In regard to this clone: A read error may produce the germline difference seen at one junction end. The chain recombines TRBV18 with TRBJ1-3; tentative D call: TRBD1 (5 bases). The germline V gene encodes CDR1 KGHSH and CDR2 LQKENI. This CDR3 is 13 amino acids long. CDR3 sequence reads: CASSTSRDGSMGF. The CDR3 DNA follows: TGTGCCAGCTCAACGTCCCGGGACGGGAGTATGGGATTT.

Notes on this clone: The sample carries other DNA sequences with the same CDR3. The chain uses TRBV18 and TRBJ1-6, with 7 bases that match TRBD1. After removal of 6 bases from V and 7 bases from J, the junction contained 6 bases not matched to a gene. Germline CDR1 KGHSH, CDR2 LQKENI. The CDR3 totals 14 residues. This CDR3 is CASSGQGGNSPLHF. For the CDR3, the DNA is TGTGCCAGCTCGGGCCAGGGGGGGAATTCACCCCTCCACTTT.

This clone was detected only once. The rearrangement links TRBV7-9 to TRBJ2-7; D is perhaps TRBD1 or TRBD2 (5 bases each). This CDR3 is built from 15 residues. Germline loops: CDR1 SEHNR, CDR2 FQNEAQ (reference sequence). Trimming removed 1 base at V and 6 bases at J, with 16 bases between. Here the CDR3 DNA reads TGTGCCAGCAGCTTAGGACAGCTCCATCGGGGCGAGCAGTACTTC. It encodes CASSLGQLHRGEQYF.

The V call is TRBV18, the J call TRBJ2-5, with 11 positions matching TRBD1. The CDR3 runs 15 residues. Trimming removed 6 bases from V and 2 bases from J; junction bases left unmatched: 5. Germline CDR1 is KGHSH and CDR2 is LQKENI. CDR3 nucleotides: TGTGCCAGCTCCCAGGGACAGGGGGAACAAGAGACCCAGTACTTC. As protein: CASSQGQGEQETQYF.

CDR3 in DNA: TGTGCCTGGAGCGCTTCTCCTGGGTCAGGAAACACCATATATTTT. This codes for CAWSASPGSGNTIYF. The chain recombines TRBV30 with TRBJ1-3, with D unresolved. The germline CDR1 and CDR2 sequences are GTSNPN and SVGIG (reference sequence). There are 15 residues in the CDR3. The germline V and J ends were trimmed by 3 bases and 4 bases, with 16 bases remaining between them. The whole variable domain, remainder taken from reference TRBV30 and TRBJ1-3, is SQTIHQWPATLVQPVGSPLSLECTVEGTSNPNLYWYRQAAGRGLQLLFYSVGIGQISSEVPQNLSASRPQDRQFILSSKKLLLSDSGFYLCAWSASPGSGNTIYFGEGSWLTVV.

This clone was recorded only once. The sample contains more than one DNA sequence encoding this CDR3. The V and J genes are TRBV9 and TRBJ1-6; D ambiguous. Germline CDR1 SGDLS, CDR2 YYNGEE. The CDR3 spans 15 residues. V gave up 4 bases and J gave up 6 bases, with 14 bases separating them. CDR3 region: CASSPRRDSNSPLHF. CDR3 nucleotide sequence: TGTGCCAGCAGCCCACGACGGGATTCTAATTCACCCCTCCACTTT.

J is TRBJ2-7 and V is TRBV6-5, with D perhaps TRBD2 (6 bases). Trimming cost V 2 bases and J 2 bases, with 13 bases left between them. The CDR3 sequence is 15 residues long. Germline-derived CDR1 and CDR2 are MNHEY and SVGAGI. The DNA of the CDR3 is TGTGCCAGCAGTTACGCCGCGGGGCGCCCCTACGAGCAGTACTTC. Translated, it gives CASSYAAGRPYEQYF.

Remarks on this clone: The sample contains more than one DNA sequence encoding this CDR3. This chain connects TRBV5-1 to TRBJ2-5; 7 positions match TRBD1. J lost 2 bases, V lost 5 bases, and 6 bases had no gene match. The CDR3 covers 14 residues. The germline V gene encodes CDR1 SGHRS and CDR2 YFSETQ. DNA for the CDR3: TGCGCCAGCAGAAGGGGGCCTGAGCAAGAGACCCAGTACTTC. This codes for CASRRGPEQETQYF.

This chain joins TRBV5-1 and TRBJ2-1, with TRBD2 matching 8 bases. CDR3 size: 16 residues. Germline assignment: CDR1 SGHRS and CDR2 YFSETQ. V dropped 6 bases and J dropped 6; count of bases not matched to a gene: 14. In nucleotides, the CDR3 is TGCGCCAGCATCCCGTCCCCAACTAGCGGATTCAATGAGCAGTTCTTC. Its translation: CASIPSPTSGFNEQFF.

V usage is TRBV6-6 and J usage is TRBJ2-7; the D gene is possibly TRBD1 (5 bases). The CDR3 runs 12 residues. V lost 8 bases to trimming and J lost 2 bases, with 10 bases between them. Germline V gene sequence: CDR1 MNHNY, CDR2 SVGAGI (reference sequence). The CDR3 protein is CASSGRTYEQYF. The DNA of the CDR3 is TGTGCCAGCTCAGGGCGAACCTACGAGCAGTACTTC.

The chain is built from TRBV12-5 and TRBJ2-5; D is ambiguous. The CDR3 spans 16 residues. The V end lost 0 bases, the J end lost 1 base, and 12 bases lay between the germline ends. Germline CDR1 reads LGHNT; CDR2 reads FRNRAP. The CDR3: CASGLVSKGGQETQYF. DNA of the CDR3: TGTGCTAGTGGTTTGGTCTCGAAGGGTGGCCAAGAGACCCAGTACTTC.

The chain is built from TRBV19 and TRBJ1-2; D call uncertain. The CDR3 spans 15 residues. Looked up from germline, CDR1 is LNHDA and CDR2 is SQIVND (reference sequence). The V and J ends lost 2 bases and 5 bases respectively, with 15 bases between them. CDR3: CASSITVLGGYGYTF. The CDR3 bases are TGTGCCAGTAGTATAACGGTTTTGGGAGGTTATGGCTACACCTTC.

V gene TRBV6-6 combines with J gene TRBJ2-7, with 8 bases aligning to TRBD2. The CDR3 loop spans 15 amino acids. Germline CDR1 reads MNHNY; CDR2 reads SVGAGI (reference sequence). The V gene end was trimmed by 2 bases and the J gene end by 6 bases; junction bases not matched to a gene: 9. CDR3 amino acids: CASSYRPAGESEQYF. CDR3 DNA sequence: TGTGCCAGCAGTTACCGCCCAGCGGGAGAGTCCGAGCAGTACTTC.

V usage is TRBV14 and J usage is TRBJ1-1; D not resolved. Per the germline V gene, CDR1 is SGHDN and CDR2 is FVKESK. V was pared by 4 bases and J by 9 bases, with 15 bases between. The CDR3 totals 13 residues. Here the CDR3 reads CASSLAGSKQAFF. The CDR3 DNA sequence: TGTGCCAGCAGCCTAGCGGGGTCGAAACAAGCTTTCTTT.

V gene TRBV7-2 combines with J gene TRBJ1-1; no reliable D call. This CDR3 spans 14 amino acids. Deletions cut 3 bases from V and 1 base from J, with 9 bases between. Germline V gene lookup returns CDR1 SGHTA and CDR2 FQGNSA. The chain's CDR3 is CASSFMGGNTEAFF. The DNA of the CDR3 is TGTGCCAGCAGCTTTATGGGAGGGAACACTGAAGCTTTCTTT.

This clone was seen more than once but under ten times. The chain carries TRBV4-3 and TRBJ1-1; tentative D call: TRBD1 (6 bases). Germline values: CDR1 LGHNA, CDR2 YSLEER. The CDR3 runs 15 residues. The V end lost 0 bases, the J end lost 0 bases, and 8 bases lay between the germline ends. CDR3 DNA sequence: TGCGCCAGCAGCCAAGAAACAGGGATGAACACTGAAGCTTTCTTT. It yields the protein CASSQETGMNTEAFF.

The chain employs TRBV19 and TRBJ1-5; weak D call: TRBD1 (5 bases). V was trimmed by 5 bases and J by 3 bases, leaving 17 bases between them. The CDR3 has 16 residues. The germline V gene encodes CDR1 LNHDA and CDR2 SQIVND (reference sequence). The CDR3: CASSWGGTGPNQPQHF. The CDR3 DNA reads as TGTGCCAGTAGTTGGGGCGGCACTGGGCCCAATCAGCCCCAGCATTTT.

The chain is built from TRBV6-1 and TRBJ2-4; the D is unclear. The CDR3 is 14 amino acids. Germline lookup yields CDR1 MNHNS and CDR2 SASEGT. Trimming took off 8 bases at V and 1 base at J, with 12 bases between the two ends. The CDR3 loop is CASLNTAAKNIQYF. The CDR3 DNA reads TGTGCCAGCCTTAACACGGCGGCCAAAAACATTCAGTACTTC.